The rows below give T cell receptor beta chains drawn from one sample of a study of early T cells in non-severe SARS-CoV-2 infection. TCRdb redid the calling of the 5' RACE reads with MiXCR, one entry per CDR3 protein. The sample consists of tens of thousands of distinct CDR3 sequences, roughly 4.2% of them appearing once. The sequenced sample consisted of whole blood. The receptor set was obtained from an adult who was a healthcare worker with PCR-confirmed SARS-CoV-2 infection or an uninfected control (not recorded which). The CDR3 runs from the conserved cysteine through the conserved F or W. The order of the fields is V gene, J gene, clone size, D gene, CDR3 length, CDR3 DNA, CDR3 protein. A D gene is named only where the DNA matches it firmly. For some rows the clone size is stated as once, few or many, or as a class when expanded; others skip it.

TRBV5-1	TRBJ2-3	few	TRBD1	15	TGCGCCAGCAGCTTACAAGACAGGGCTCTAGATACGCAGTATTTT	CASSLQDRALDTQYF
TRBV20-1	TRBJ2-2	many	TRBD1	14	TGCAGTGCGGCCGGGACAGGGGGCACCGGGGAGCTGTTTTTT	CSAAGTGGTGELFF
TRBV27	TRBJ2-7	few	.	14	TGTGCCAGCAGTTTAGGTGGACAGAACTACGAGCAGTACTTC	CASSLGGQNYEQYF
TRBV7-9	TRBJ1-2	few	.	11	TGTGCCAGCAGCTCGGCGGGGGGCCCGCACTTC	CASSSAGGPHF
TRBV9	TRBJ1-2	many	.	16	TGTGCCAGCAGCGTAGCACCCACCCAACCGAACTATGGCTACACCTTC	CASSVAPTQPNYGYTF
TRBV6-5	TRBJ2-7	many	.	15	TGTGCCAGCAGCGGAAGTGGGGGCCTTCGATACGAGCAGTACTTC	CASSGSGGLRYEQYF
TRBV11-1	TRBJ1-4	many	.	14	TGTGCCAGCAGCCCCGGGGGCACGCAAGAAAAACTGTTTTTT	CASSPGGTQEKLFF
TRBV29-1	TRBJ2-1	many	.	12	TGCAGCCCGCGGCGACTCGCTAATGAGCAGTTCTTC	CSPRRLANEQFF
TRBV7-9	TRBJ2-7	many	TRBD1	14	TGTGCCAGCAGCTATGACAGGGAAGGGTTTGAGCAGTACTTC	CASSYDREGFEQYF
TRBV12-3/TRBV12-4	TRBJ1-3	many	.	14	TGTGCCAGCAGGAGGGTCGGGGAGGGAAACACCATATATTTT	CASRRVGEGNTIYF
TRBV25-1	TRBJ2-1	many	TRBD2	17	TGTGCCAGCAGTGAATCTCCCACTAGCGGGGGGGCACATGAGCAGTTCTTC	CASSESPTSGGAHEQFF
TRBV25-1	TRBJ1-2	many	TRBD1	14	TGTGCCAGCCTCGGGACAGGGGCTTTCTATGGCTACACCTTC	CASLGTGAFYGYTF
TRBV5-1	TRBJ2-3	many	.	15	TGCGCCAGCAGCTTGGCAGGCCTTAGCACAGATACGCAGTATTTT	CASSLAGLSTDTQYF
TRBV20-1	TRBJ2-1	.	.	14	TGCAGTGCTAGAGAGGTCCTCCCTAACAATGAGCAGTTCTTC	CSAREVLPNNEQFF
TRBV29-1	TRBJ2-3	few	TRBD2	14	TGCAGCGCTGGGACTAGCTCCCCCGCAGATACGCAGTATTTT	CSAGTSSPADTQYF
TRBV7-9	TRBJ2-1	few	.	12	TGTGCCAGCAGCTTAATTTCATCGGAGAAGTTCTTC	CASSLISSEKFF
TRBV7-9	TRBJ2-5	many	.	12	TGTGCCAGCAGCTTAGCAGAGGAGACCCAGTACTTC	CASSLAEETQYF
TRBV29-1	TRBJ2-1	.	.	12	TGCAGCATTGGGGACCCGTACAATGAGCAGTTCTTC	CSIGDPYNEQFF
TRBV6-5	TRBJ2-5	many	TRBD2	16	TGTGCCAGCAGTTACTCAGGGGCTAGCGGGACTGAGACCCAGTACTTC	CASSYSGASGTETQYF
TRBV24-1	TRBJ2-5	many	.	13	TGTGCCACCAGTGGCGCGTCTGGGGAGACCCAGTACTTC	CATSGASGETQYF
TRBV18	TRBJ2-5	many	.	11	TGTGCCAGCGCTCTTCAAGAGACCCAGTACTTC	CASALQETQYF
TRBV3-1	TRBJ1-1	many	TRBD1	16	TGTGCCAGCAGCCCACTCCCGACAGGGTGGAACACTGAAGCTTTCTTT	CASSPLPTGWNTEAFF
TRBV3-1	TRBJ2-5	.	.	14	TGTGCCAGCAGCCAAGTCGTGGCCCAAGAGACCCAGTACTTC	CASSQVVAQETQYF
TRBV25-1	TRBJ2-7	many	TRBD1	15	TGTGCCAGCAGTGAATCCGGGACAGGGTCGTACGAGCAGTACTTC	CASSESGTGSYEQYF
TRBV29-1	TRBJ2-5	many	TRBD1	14	TGCAGCGTTGAGGCTCAGGGGGTTGTTGAGACCCAGTACTTC	CSVEAQGVVETQYF
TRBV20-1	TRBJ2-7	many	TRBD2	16	TGCAGTGCTAGAGATCCTTCCCAGCGGGGGTGGTACGAGCAGTACTTC	CSARDPSQRGWYEQYF
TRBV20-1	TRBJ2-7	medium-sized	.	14	TGCAGTGCCCGGGCCCCTAGTCCCTACTACGAGCAGTACTTC	CSARAPSPYYEQYF
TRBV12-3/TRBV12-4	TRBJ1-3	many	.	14	TGTGCCAGCAGAGAACTGAGCTCTGGAAACACCATATATTTT	CASRELSSGNTIYF
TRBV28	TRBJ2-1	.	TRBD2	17	TGTGCCAGCAGCTCTAGACTAGCGGGACCTTCCTACAATGAGCAGTTCTTC	CASSSRLAGPSYNEQFF
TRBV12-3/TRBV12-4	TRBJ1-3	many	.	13	TGTGCCAGCAGTTGGCGCTTAGGAAACACCATATATTTT	CASSWRLGNTIYF
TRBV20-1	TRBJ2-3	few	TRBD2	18	TGCAGTGCTAGAGACGCCGGACTAGCGGGGGGTAGCACAGATACGCAGTATTTT	CSARDAGLAGGSTDTQYF
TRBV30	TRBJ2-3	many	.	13	TGTGCCTGGAGGAATCCCGCCACAGATACGCAGTATTTT	CAWRNPATDTQYF
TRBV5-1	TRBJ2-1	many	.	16	TGCGCCAGCAGCTTGGCAACGGGGCCACTTTACAATGAGCAGTTCTTC	CASSLATGPLYNEQFF
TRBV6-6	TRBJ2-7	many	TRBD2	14	TGTGCCAGCAGAACCGGGACTAGGACCTACGAGCAGTACTTC	CASRTGTRTYEQYF
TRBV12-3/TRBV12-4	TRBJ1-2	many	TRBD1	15	TGTGCCAGCGCTTTGGGGGGGACAGGCGGGTATGGCTACACCTTC	CASALGGTGGYGYTF
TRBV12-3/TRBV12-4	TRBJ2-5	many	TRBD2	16	TGTGCCAGCAGGCCAGGGGACGGACTAGCGGAAGAGACCCAGTACTTC	CASRPGDGLAEETQYF
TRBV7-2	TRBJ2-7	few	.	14	TGTGCCAGCAGCTTCGGGACATACCGTTACGAGCAGTACTTC	CASSFGTYRYEQYF
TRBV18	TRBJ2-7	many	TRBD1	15	TGTGCCAGCTCATCTCCGGGACAGGGATCCTACGAGCAGTACTTC	CASSSPGQGSYEQYF
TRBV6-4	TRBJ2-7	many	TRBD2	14	TGTGCCAGCAGTGAGTCTAGCGGGGGCTACGAGCAGTACTTC	CASSESSGGYEQYF
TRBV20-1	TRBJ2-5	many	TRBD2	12	TGCAGTGCTTTAGCGGGGTTAGAGACCCAGTACTTC	CSALAGLETQYF
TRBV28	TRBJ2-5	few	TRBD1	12	TGTGCCAGTTTCCCGGGACAGGGGAGTGGGTACTTC	CASFPGQGSGYF
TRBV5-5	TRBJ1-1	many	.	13	TGTGCCAGCAGCTGGGGAGTGAACACTGAAGCTTTCTTT	CASSWGVNTEAFF
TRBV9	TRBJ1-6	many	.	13	TGTGCCAGCAGCACAGGGTGGAATTCACCCCTCCACTTT	CASSTGWNSPLHF
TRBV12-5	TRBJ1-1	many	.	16	TGTGCTAGTGGTTTGAGGGCAGGGAGATTGAACACTGAAGCTTTCTTT	CASGLRAGRLNTEAFF
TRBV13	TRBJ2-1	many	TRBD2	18	TGTGCCAGCAGCTCCTACTTCTCTCTAGCGGGGGGCCACAATGAGCAGTTCTTC	CASSSYFSLAGGHNEQFF
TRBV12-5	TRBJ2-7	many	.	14	TGTGCTAGTGGCAACAGCGGGCGGTCCTACGAGCAGTACTTC	CASGNSGRSYEQYF
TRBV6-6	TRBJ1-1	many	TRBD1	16	TGTGCCAGCAGCGATCCGGGACAGGGGTTCGCCACTGAAGCTTTCTTT	CASSDPGQGFATEAFF